Listed below are T cell receptor beta chains from one sample, sequenced in a study of T cells in localized non-small cell lung cancer. The protocol was immunoSEQ multiplex PCR, while the TCRdb copy is restricted to in-frame clones and leaves out a portion. The sample has about 3,200 clones; about 24% are singletons. The material sequenced was lung tumor tissue, taken before any cancer treatment. Every receptor here comes from a man between 40 and 75 years old with stage I lung adenocarcinoma. CDR3s include the opening cysteine and the closing phenylalanine or tryptophan. The D gene is left open where the match is weak. Clone sizes are given selectively: once, few, many, or a class where the clone is expanded.

j_gene | abundance | d_gene | v_gene | CDR3aa | CDR3nt
TRBJ2-2 | . | . | TRBV28 | CASSLGAGELFF | TGTGCCAGCAGTTTAGGGGCCGGGGAGCTGTTTTTT
TRBJ2-7 | once | . | TRBV28 | CASSYLSYEQYF | TGTGCCAGCAGTTATCTTAGCTACGAGCAGTACTTC
TRBJ1-1 | few | . | TRBV6-1 | CASSEGLWGAEAFF | TGTGCCAGCAGTGAAGGTCTTTGGGGAGCTGAAGCTTTCTTT
TRBJ2-3 | few | . | TRBV25-1 | CASSPGGVSLGTDTQYF | TGTGCCAGCAGTCCCGGGGGCGTATCACTGGGCACAGATACGCAGTATTTT
TRBJ1-4 | few | . | TRBV9 | CASKKDSNNEKLFF | TGTGCCAGCAAAAAAGACAGCAATAATGAAAAACTGTTTTTT
TRBJ2-1 | . | TRBD1 | TRBV6-8 | CASRSGTGAESEQFF | TGTGCCAGCAGATCCGGGACAGGGGCAGAAAGTGAGCAGTTCTTC
TRBJ1-2 | . | TRBD1 | TRBV11-3 | CASSAPGTGSYGYTF | TGTGCCAGCAGCGCCCCCGGGACAGGGTCCTATGGCTACACCTTC
TRBJ2-1 | . | TRBD2 | TRBV14 | CASSQERGGAREQFF | TGTGCCAGCAGCCAAGAGCGGGGGGGCGCGCGTGAGCAGTTCTTC
TRBJ1-3 | . | . | TRBV10-3 | CAISESPAASGNTIYF | TGTGCCATCAGTGAGTCGCCGGCAGCCTCTGGAAACACCATATATTTT
TRBJ2-1 | few | . | TRBV18 | CASSPRDSAYNEQFF | TGTGCCAGCTCACCACGGGACTCGGCCTACAATGAGCAGTTCTTC
TRBJ2-7 | . | TRBD2 | TRBV6-8 | CASTPTSGGYYEQYF | TGTGCCAGCACCCCGACTAGCGGGGGGTACTACGAGCAGTACTTC
TRBJ2-7 | few | TRBD2 | TRBV11-3 | CASSLGAGGGYEQYF | TGTGCCAGCAGCTTAGGGGCGGGAGGAGGCTACGAGCAGTACTTC
TRBJ2-3 | . | . | TRBV28 | CASSFTGLKYQDTQYF | TGTGCCAGCAGTTTTACTGGCTTAAAATACCAAGATACGCAGTATTTT
TRBJ2-3 | few | TRBD2 | TRBV11-3 | CASSLTRGRTDTQYF | TGTGCCAGCAGCTTAACCCGCGGGAGGACAGATACGCAGTATTTT
TRBJ1-1 | few | . | TRBV6-8 | CASSAKDRMNTEAFF | TGTGCCAGCAGTGCCAAGGACAGAATGAACACTGAAGCTTTCTTT